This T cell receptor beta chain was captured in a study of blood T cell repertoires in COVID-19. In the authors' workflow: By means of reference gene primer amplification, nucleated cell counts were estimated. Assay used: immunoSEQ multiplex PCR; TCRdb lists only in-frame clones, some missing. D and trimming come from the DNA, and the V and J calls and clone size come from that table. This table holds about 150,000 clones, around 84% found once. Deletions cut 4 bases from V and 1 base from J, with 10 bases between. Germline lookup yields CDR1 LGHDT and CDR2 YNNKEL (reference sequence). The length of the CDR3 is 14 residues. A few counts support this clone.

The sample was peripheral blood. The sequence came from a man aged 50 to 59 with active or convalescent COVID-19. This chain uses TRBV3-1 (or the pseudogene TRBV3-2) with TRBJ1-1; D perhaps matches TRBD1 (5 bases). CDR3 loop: CASSLWGENTEAFF. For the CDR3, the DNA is TGTGCCAGCAGCCTTTGGGGCGAGAACACTGAAGCTTTCTTT.